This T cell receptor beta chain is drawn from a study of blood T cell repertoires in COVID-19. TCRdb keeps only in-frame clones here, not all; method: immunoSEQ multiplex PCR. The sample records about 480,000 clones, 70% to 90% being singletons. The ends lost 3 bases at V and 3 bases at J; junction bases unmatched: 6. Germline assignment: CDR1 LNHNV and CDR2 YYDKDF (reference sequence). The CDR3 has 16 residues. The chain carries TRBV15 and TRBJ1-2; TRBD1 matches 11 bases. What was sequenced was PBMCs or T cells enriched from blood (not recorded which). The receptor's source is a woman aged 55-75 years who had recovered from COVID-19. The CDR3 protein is CATSSTDRGRDYGYTF. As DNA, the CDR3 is TGTGCCACCAGCAGCACGGACAGGGGGCGCGACTATGGCTACACCTTC.